This T cell receptor (beta chain) was profiled in a study of CD8 T cells in ankylosing spondylitis. Study findings and constraints: Existing reports had already noted some motif variants in reactive arthritis synovial fluid and blood. Disease-linked clones, CD8+, were relatively rare in peripheral blood. Seemingly characteristic of ankylosing spondylitis blood was a TCR beta motif consisting of fewer than 10 highly homologous variants. The study looked at matched synovial fluid samples from ankylosing spondylitis patients. Disease-linked clones were reported to be significantly enriched there.

Note on this clonotype: Its target is unknown.

Using quantitative 5'-RACE with molecular barcodes, the authors made TCR beta libraries. TCRdb reanalysed the 5' RACE reads using MiXCR and keeps one entry per CDR3 protein. The sample records 300,000 to 400,000 distinct CDR3 sequences, more than 20% being singletons. Material: blood, either unsorted or a sorted T cell fraction (not recorded which). The origin of this receptor is a male donor with ankylosing spondylitis.

CDR3 DNA sequence: TGTGCCAGCTCACCGTTTCTAGCGGGAGGTCATAGCTCCTACGAGCAGTACTTC. Amino acid sequence: CASSPFLAGGHSSYEQYF. The V call is TRBV18, the J call TRBJ2-7, with TRBD2 matching over 11 bases. Germline lookup yields CDR1 KGHSH and CDR2 LQKENI. This CDR3 has 18 amino acids. The J segment lost 0 bases and the V segment lost 3 bases, leaving 10 bases of the junction unmatched. Together with reference TRBV18 and TRBJ2-7, the CDR3 gives the full variable domain: NAGVMQNPRHLVRRRGQEARLRCSPMKGHSHVYWYRQLPEEGLKFMVYLQKENIIDESGMPKERFSAEFPKEGPSILRIQQVVRGDSAAYFCASSPFLAGGHSSYEQYFGPGTRLTVT.